Following are 3 T cell receptor beta chains from one sample sequenced in a study of T cells after yellow fever vaccination. TCRdb recomputed calls from the 5' RACE reads with MiXCR, one row per CDR3 protein. The table shows some 320,000 distinct CDR3 sequences, with around 11% occurring only once. The sequencing here drew on CD4+ T cells sorted from PBMCs, taken 45 days after the yellow fever booster vaccination. These receptor sequences come from a man aged 18 to 30 who received the YFV17D yellow fever vaccine.

This clonotype was seen a few times. The gene calls are TRBV5-1 and TRBJ2-4; D is perhaps TRBD2 (5 bases). V lost 5 bases, J lost 0 bases, and 18 bases lay in between. The germline CDR1 and CDR2 sequences are SGHRS and YFSETQ. The CDR3 is made up of 17 amino acids. In nucleotides, the CDR3 is TGCGCCAGCAGAGATATCGGGGTTACTCTAGCCAAAAACATTCAGTACTTC. Its protein product is CASRDIGVTLAKNIQYF.

This chain connects TRBV5-1 to TRBJ2-3; D ambiguous. V was clipped by 9 bases and J by 2 bases, with 13 bases between them. Germline-derived CDR1 and CDR2 are SGHRS and YFSETQ. The CDR3 is made up of 13 amino acids. The CDR3 nucleotides read TGCGCCACCTCCCCCGGCAACACAGATACGCAGTATTTT. It yields the protein CATSPGNTDTQYF.

This clonotype was recorded many times. The rearrangement links TRBV20-1 to TRBJ2-1, with TRBD2 matching over 10 bases. V lost 6 bases to trimming and J lost 6 bases; unmatched junction nucleotides: 5. CDR1 DFQATT and CDR2 SNEGSKA come from the germline V gene (reference sequence). CDR3 length equals 13 residues. CDR3 region: CSATGTSVNEQFF. The CDR3, as DNA: TGCAGTGCAACCGGGACTAGCGTCAATGAGCAGTTCTTC.